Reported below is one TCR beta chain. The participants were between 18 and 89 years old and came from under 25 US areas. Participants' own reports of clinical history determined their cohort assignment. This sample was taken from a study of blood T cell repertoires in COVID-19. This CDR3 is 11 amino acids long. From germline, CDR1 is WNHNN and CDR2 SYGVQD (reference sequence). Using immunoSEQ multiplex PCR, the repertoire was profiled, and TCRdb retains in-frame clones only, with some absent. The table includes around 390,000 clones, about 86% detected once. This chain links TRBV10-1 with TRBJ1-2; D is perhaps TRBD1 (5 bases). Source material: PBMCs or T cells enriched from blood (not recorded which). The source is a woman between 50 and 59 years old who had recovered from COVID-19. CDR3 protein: CVPSRARGYTF. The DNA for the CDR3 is TGCGTTCCCTCCAGGGCGAGGGGCTACACCTTC.